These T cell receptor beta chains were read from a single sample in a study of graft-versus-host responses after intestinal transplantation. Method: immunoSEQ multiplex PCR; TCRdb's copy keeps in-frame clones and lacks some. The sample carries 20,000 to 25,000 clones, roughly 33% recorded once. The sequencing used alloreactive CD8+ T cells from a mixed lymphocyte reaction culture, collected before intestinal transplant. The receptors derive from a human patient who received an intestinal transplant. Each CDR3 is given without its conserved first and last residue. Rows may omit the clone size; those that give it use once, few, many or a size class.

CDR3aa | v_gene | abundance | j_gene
ASSYSFRGPQF | TRBV6-6 | . | TRBJ2-1
ASSSLAGRTYNEQF | TRBV11-3 | . | TRBJ2-1
ASSHNSGANVLT | TRBV4-1 | few | TRBJ2-6
ASSRPGLAGGEKVNEQF | TRBV4-2 | . | TRBJ2-1
ASSLGAEGLAGGTQETQY | TRBV28 | . | TRBJ2-5
ASSLELGEQY | TRBV11-3 | . | TRBJ2-7
ASSLNLAGGFTEAF | TRBV7-9 | few | TRBJ1-1
ASSYLTHQETQY | TRBV6-6 | few | TRBJ2-5
ASSLRGDEQF | TRBV7-6 | . | TRBJ2-1
SVYRANEQF | TRBV29-1 | . | TRBJ2-1
ASSHTQDIFNYGYT | TRBV4-1 | few | TRBJ1-2
AISESTGDPNEQF | TRBV10-3 | . | TRBJ2-1
ASPGDAGTSGRNEQF | TRBV7-6 | . | TRBJ2-1
ASSLNAGREQY | TRBV7-6 | few | TRBJ2-7
ASSSSGSEQY | TRBV6-6 | few | TRBJ2-7
ASSTWDRTNSPLH | TRBV6-1 | few | TRBJ1-6
ASSLSAGSYNEQF | TRBV7-9 | . | TRBJ2-1
ASSSRDRGPNGELF | TRBV5-7 | . | TRBJ2-2
ASSSTGPGNTIY | TRBV7-6 | medium-sized | TRBJ1-3
ASGLQRELAKNIQY | TRBV12-5 | once | TRBJ2-4
ATSSTLPGLSNREQF | TRBV15 | . | TRBJ2-1
ASSLASGSYEQY | TRBV6-1 | . | TRBJ2-7
ASSQVGGRERDTQY | TRBV4-1 | . | TRBJ2-3
ASSQVPHPAGNTEAF | TRBV4-1 | few | TRBJ1-1
ASRTTDSLFFNSPLH | TRBV7-3 | once | TRBJ1-6
ASSPLAGGSYEQY | TRBV6-1 | . | TRBJ2-7
ASSWGPHNQPQH | TRBV7-6 | few | TRBJ1-5
ASSLNLDMNTEAF | TRBV28 | . | TRBJ1-1
ASSATEDYNEQF | TRBV28 | . | TRBJ2-1
ASSAGDRGNYGYT | TRBV9 | . | TRBJ1-2
ASSERQLPSYEQY | TRBV6-1 | medium-sized | TRBJ2-7
ASSLFGPPRAKIYGYT | TRBV7-9 | few | TRBJ1-2
ASTHNANEQF | TRBV6-1 | few | TRBJ2-1
ASSDFSKANTGELF | TRBV10-1 | medium-sized | TRBJ2-2
ASSPGLAIYEQY | TRBV19 | once | TRBJ2-7
ATSGTNTGELF | TRBV27 | few | TRBJ2-2
ASRSTFVYSNQPQH | TRBV4-1 | . | TRBJ1-5
ASSEGLAGALDEQF | TRBV6-1 | . | TRBJ2-1
ASSPKPLQVLSYEQY | TRBV5-5 | few | TRBJ2-7
SVEAMGRLGNTIY | TRBV29-1 | few | TRBJ1-3
ASRGGSSYEQY | TRBV10-2 | few | TRBJ2-7
ASSYRSGTTEAF | TRBV6-6 | . | TRBJ1-1
ASGPRDSPGDEQY | TRBV12-5 | . | TRBJ2-7
ASSYHGGMNTEAF | TRBV6-5 | . | TRBJ1-1
ASSLTGETQY | TRBV5-4 | few | TRBJ2-5
ASSQGDAQLF | TRBV4-1 | . | TRBJ1-4
ASSQELEFSYEQY | TRBV4-1 | few | TRBJ2-7
ASSSGQGFDEQY | TRBV7-2 | . | TRBJ2-7
ANLPRLAPTDTQY | TRBV6-5 | few | TRBJ2-3
ASSLGLSGGSYNEQF | TRBV5-6 | . | TRBJ2-1
ASSSLLAGDIYTQY | TRBV11-1 | . | TRBJ2-3
ASSLDGYTGELF | TRBV28 | medium-sized | TRBJ2-2